This passage covers 7 T cell receptor beta chains from one sample sequenced in a study of metastatic and nonmetastatic thyroid tumors. TCRdb reanalyzed the PCR reads with MiXCR. This sample has 15,000 to 20,000 clones, with 34% found just once. All patients were treatment-naive before thyroid surgery. The sequenced material came from tumor tissue. The source is a female donor with papillary thyroid cancer or a benign thyroid nodule (not recorded which). Some clones in this sample may be carry-over from other donors' samples.

The chain uses TRBV11-2 and TRBJ2-1; TRBD2 aligns across 8 bases. Germline V gene data show CDR1 as SGHAT and CDR2 as FQNNGV. CDR3 size: 18 residues. V lost 5 bases and J lost 4; bases outside the gene matches: 16. CDR3 amino acids: CASSGGAGARLIYNEQFF. The CDR3 region has the DNA TGTGCCAGCAGCGGGGGAGCGGGAGCCCGGTTAATATACAATGAGCAGTTCTTC. Full variable domain (missing parts from reference TRBV11-2 and TRBJ2-1): EAGVAQSPRYKIIEKRQSVAFWCNPISGHATLYWYQQILGQGPKLLIQFQNNGVVDDSQLPKDRFSAERLKGVDSTLKIQPAKLEDSAVYLCASSGGAGARLIYNEQFFGPGTRLTVL.

This clone qualifies as medium-sized (0.01 to 0.1%). The J gene is TRBJ1-1, the V gene TRBV5-1; 7 bases fit TRBD1. The CDR3 covers 17 residues. The germline CDR1 and CDR2 sequences are SGHRS and YFSETQ. Trimming took 0 bases from V and 0 from J; bases not matched to a gene: 8. CDR3 DNA: TGCGCCAGCAGCTTGGCCCGGGGACAGTCGATGAACACTGAAGCTTTCTTT. Its protein product is CASSLARGQSMNTEAFF.

There are a few counts of this clone. The chain employs TRBV27 and TRBJ2-7, with 11 bases fitting TRBD1. V shed 8 bases and J 2 bases; nucleotides not matched to a gene: 11. The CDR3 spans 16 residues. Germline values: CDR1 MNHEY, CDR2 SMNVEV (reference sequence). The CDR3 nucleotides are TGTGCCAGCGCAGATACCGGGACAGGGGGACCCTACGAGCAGTACTTC. This sequence encodes CASADTGTGGPYEQYF.

This clone was found a few times. The rearrangement links TRBV12-3 or TRBV12-4 to TRBJ2-5; D is undetermined. Trimming pared 7 bases from V and 4 bases from J, leaving 7 bases between. The CDR3 length is 11 residues. The DNA of the CDR3 is TGTGCCAGCATGGGTCGAGAGACCCAGTACTTC. It yields the protein CASMGRETQYF.

V is TRBV6-5 and J is TRBJ1-2; D uncertain. Germline lookup yields CDR1 MNHEY and CDR2 SVGAGI. The CDR3 loop spans 14 amino acids. Trimming cost V 5 bases and J 4 bases, with 14 bases left between them. The CDR3 loop is CASSQLSFFYGYTF. CDR3 in DNA: TGTGCCAGCAGTCAATTGAGTTTCTTCTATGGCTACACCTTC.

The chain joins TRBV24-1 to TRBJ1-5; unclear D gene. CDR3 length equals 17 residues. Germline V gene sequence: CDR1 KGHDR, CDR2 SFDVKD. Trimming left V 2 bases short and J 2 bases short, with 15 bases between. CDR3 DNA sequence: TGTGCCACCAGTGATTCGTCATGGGGTAAACGCAATCAGCCCCAGCATTTT. It codes for CATSDSSWGKRNQPQHF.

The rearrangement joins TRBV6-1 to TRBJ2-7; TRBD1 or TRBD2 may be the D gene (6 bases each). Germline lookup yields CDR1 MNHNS and CDR2 SASEGT. V lost 6 bases, J lost 1 base, and 19 bases lay in between. The CDR3 has 16 amino acids. CDR3 sequence (DNA): TGTGCCAGCAGCCCAGTGGGGGGCACCGGATCCTACGAGCAGTACTTC. Encoded protein: CASSPVGGTGSYEQYF.